This T cell receptor (beta chain) came from a study of post-analysis software for immune sequencing data. On the study more broadly: Disease trajectories encompassed relapsing-remitting, secondary progressive and progressive-relapsing multiple sclerosis. The study's findings and limits: Strong co-clustering by F measure was seen for same-batch samples. Five TRBV segments, including TRBV5-6, TRBV5-1 and TRBV20-1, were more frequent in patients than controls. Multiple sclerosis patients showed significantly lower normalized Chao1 diversity than controls did.

Unique molecular identifiers were present in the TCR beta cDNA libraries. The T cell input of about 0.9 to 11 million gave roughly 0.5 million cDNA molecules. From the PCR reads, TCRdb called clonotypes with MiXCR, one entry per CDR3 protein. The sample holds about 770,000 distinct CDR3 sequences, roughly 46% seen once. V was pared by 4 bases and J by 5 bases, with 6 bases between. This CDR3 comprises 10 residues. The germline V gene encodes CDR1 SQVTM and CDR2 ANQGSEA. This clonotype occurred many times. The antigen is undetermined. The chain couples TRBV29-1 to TRBJ2-7; no reliable D call. The sequenced sample was blood. This sequence was found in a girl under 18 with multiple sclerosis. CDR3 sequence: CSVAGNEQYF. The CDR3 nucleotides read TGCAGCGTTGCAGGTAACGAGCAGTACTTC.